The entry below gives a single TCR beta chain sequence along with its context. The data are from a study of T cell changes during pregnancy in multiple sclerosis. The data were produced by immunoSEQ multiplex PCR, yet TCRdb's version contains in-frame clones alone and is incomplete. Here the sample spans tens of thousands of clones, under 90% being singletons. The V segment lost 0 bases and the J segment 2 bases; nucleotides outside the gene matches: 6. Germline V gives CDR1 MGHRA, CDR2 YSYEKL. The CDR3 is 17 amino acids. Here the sequenced sample was peripheral blood, taken after pregnancy. The chain links TRBV4-1 to TRBJ2-3; 9 nucleotides agree with TRBD2. This TCR derives from a female donor in good health, enrolled as a control in a pregnancy study. The CDR3 nucleotides are TGCGCCAGCAGCCAAGACGGCGGGGGGGCCCCCACAGATACGCAGTATTTT. Translated: CASSQDGGGAPTDTQYF.